A single T cell receptor (beta chain) is shown here with its context. The record originates from a study of T cells in Graves' hyperthyroidism and ophthalmopathy. RNA transcripts gave rise to amplified TCR beta CDR3 regions. In the first-round RT-PCR of the TCR CDR3, the HTBI primer set was used. TCRdb re-called the multiplex PCR reads with MiXCR, one entry per CDR3 protein. Among roughly 350,000 distinct CDR3 sequences listed, 12% to 15% were seen once. Germline V lookup: CDR1 SGHDN, CDR2 FVKESK. J was trimmed by 5 bases and V by 0 bases; bases with no gene match: 13. The CDR3 has 18 amino acids. The chain joins TRBV14 to TRBJ1-5, with 7 bases matching TRBD1. Sequencing input: blood. The sequence was collected from a woman between 40 and 50 years old with Graves' ophthalmopathy. CDR3 loop: CASSQDMGARQGDQPQHF. In nucleotides, the CDR3 is TGTGCCAGCAGCCAAGATATGGGGGCCCGGCAGGGGGATCAGCCCCAGCATTTT.